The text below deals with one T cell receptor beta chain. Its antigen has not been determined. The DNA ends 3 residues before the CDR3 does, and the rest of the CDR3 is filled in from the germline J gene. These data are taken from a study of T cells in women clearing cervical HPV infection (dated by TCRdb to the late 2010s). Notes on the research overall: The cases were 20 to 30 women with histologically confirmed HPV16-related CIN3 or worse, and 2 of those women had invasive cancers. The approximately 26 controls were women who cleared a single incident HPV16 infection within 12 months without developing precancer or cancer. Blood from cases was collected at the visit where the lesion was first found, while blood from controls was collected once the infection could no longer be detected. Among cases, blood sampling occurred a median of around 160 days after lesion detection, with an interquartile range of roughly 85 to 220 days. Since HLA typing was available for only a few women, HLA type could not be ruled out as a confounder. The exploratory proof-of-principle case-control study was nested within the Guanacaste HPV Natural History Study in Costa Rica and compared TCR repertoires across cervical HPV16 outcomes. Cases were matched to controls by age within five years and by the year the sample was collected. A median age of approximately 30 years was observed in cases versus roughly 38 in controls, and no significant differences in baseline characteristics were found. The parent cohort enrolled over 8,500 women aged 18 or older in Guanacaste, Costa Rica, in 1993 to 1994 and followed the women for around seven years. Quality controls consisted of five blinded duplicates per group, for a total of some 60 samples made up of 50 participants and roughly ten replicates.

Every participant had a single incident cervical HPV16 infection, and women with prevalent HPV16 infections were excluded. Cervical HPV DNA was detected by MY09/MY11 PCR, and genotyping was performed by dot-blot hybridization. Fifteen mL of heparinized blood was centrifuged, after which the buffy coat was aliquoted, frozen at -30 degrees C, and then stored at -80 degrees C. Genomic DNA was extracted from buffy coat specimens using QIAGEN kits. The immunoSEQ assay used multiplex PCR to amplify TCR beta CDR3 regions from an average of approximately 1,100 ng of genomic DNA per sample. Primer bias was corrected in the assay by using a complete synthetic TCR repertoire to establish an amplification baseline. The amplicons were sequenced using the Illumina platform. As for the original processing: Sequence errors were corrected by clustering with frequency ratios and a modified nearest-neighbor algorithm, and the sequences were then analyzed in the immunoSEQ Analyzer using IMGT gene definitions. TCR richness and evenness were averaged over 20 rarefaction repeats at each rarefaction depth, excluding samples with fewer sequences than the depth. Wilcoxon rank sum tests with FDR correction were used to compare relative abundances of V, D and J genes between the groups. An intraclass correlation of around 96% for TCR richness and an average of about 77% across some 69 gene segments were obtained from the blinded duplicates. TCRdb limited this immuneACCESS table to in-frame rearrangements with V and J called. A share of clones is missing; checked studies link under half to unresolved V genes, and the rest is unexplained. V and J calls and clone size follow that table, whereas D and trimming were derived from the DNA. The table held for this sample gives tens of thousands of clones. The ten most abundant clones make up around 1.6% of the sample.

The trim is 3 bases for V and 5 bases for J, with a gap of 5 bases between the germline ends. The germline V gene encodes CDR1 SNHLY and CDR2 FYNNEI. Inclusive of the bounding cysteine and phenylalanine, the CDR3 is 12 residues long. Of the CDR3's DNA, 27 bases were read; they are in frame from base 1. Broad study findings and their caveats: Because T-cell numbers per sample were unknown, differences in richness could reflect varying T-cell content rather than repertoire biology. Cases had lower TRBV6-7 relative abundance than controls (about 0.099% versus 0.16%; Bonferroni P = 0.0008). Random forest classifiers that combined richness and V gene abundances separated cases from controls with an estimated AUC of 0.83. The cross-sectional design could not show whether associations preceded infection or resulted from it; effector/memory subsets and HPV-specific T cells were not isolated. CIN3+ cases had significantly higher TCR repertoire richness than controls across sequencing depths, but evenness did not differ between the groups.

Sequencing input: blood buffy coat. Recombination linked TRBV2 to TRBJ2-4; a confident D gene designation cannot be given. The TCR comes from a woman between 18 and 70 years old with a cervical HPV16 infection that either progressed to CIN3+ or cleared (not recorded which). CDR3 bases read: TGTGCCAGCAGTGACCTAGAAAACATT. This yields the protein CASSDLENI. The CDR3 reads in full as CASSDLENIQYF.